This TCR beta chain was profiled in a study of sequential checkpoint blockade in melanoma. The treatment denotes: randomized to nivolumab then ipilimumab (arm A) or the reverse (arm B). Germline V gives CDR1 MGHRA, CDR2 YSYEKL. The CDR3 totals 17 residues. Trimming removed 0 bases from V and 6 bases from J, with 18 bases in between. TCRdb's copy holds only in-frame clones and misses some; the assay was immunoSEQ multiplex PCR. This sample has about 37,000 clones, with approximately 85% found just once. Sequenced here: CD8+ T cells sorted from blood (inferred from file names), sampled from a patient given nivolumab and ipilimumab in sequence. The origin of this receptor is a human donor with melanoma. J is TRBJ1-5 and V is TRBV4-1; D remains ambiguous. Here the CDR3 reads CASSQDNQHSFLQPQHF. DNA of the CDR3: TGCGCCAGCAGCCAAGATAACCAACATAGCTTCCTTCAGCCCCAGCATTTT.